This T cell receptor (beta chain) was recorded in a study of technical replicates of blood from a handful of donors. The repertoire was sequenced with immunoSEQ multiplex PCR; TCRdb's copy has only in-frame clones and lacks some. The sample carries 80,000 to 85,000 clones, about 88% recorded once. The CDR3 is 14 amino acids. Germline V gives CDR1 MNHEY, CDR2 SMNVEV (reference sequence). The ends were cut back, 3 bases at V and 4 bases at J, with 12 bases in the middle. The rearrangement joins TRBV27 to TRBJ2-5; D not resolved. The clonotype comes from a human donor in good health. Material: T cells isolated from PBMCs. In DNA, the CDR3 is TGTGCCAGCAGTTTCCACAGCTCGGTAGAGACCCAGTACTTC. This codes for CASSFHSSVETQYF.